The rows below give T cell receptor beta chains drawn from one sample of a study of cytomegalovirus exposure and HLA in healthy donors. Produced via immunoSEQ multiplex PCR; TCRdb's table is partial and in-frame only. The profile covers around 200,000 clones, with approximately 85% appearing a single time and roughly 0.73% taken by the ten largest. The sample consisted of PBMCs. These receptor sequences come from a woman aged 18-29 years in good health and CMV-seronegative. Both conserved end residues are part of each CDR3. The D gene is left open where the match is weak. The listing skips clone size in some rows; elsewhere it reads once, few, many or a size class.

abundance	v_gene	d_gene	j_gene	CDR3aa	CDR3nt
NA	TRBV14	TRBD2	TRBJ2-3	CASSQDPVGVSTSGVSTDTQYF	TGTGCCAGCAGCCAAGATCCGGTTGGGGTTTCTACTAGCGGGGTGAGCACAGATACGCAGTATTTT
few	TRBV30	TRBD1	TRBJ2-3	CAWSNAQGAPTDTQYF	TGTGCCTGGAGTAACGCACAGGGGGCCCCCACAGATACGCAGTATTTT
NA	TRBV4-1	NA	TRBJ2-3	CASSQEHRNTDTQYF	TGCGCCAGCAGCCAAGAACACAGGAACACAGATACGCAGTATTTT
NA	TRBV7-3	NA	TRBJ2-2	CASSSGLPNTGELFF	TGTGCCAGCAGCTCGGGACTTCCGAACACCGGGGAGCTGTTTTTT
NA	TRBV2	TRBD1	TRBJ2-7	CASTGRDRGFGEQYF	TGTGCCAGCACCGGGCGGGACAGGGGATTTGGCGAGCAGTACTTC
NA	TRBV7-9	TRBD2	TRBJ2-1	CASSQSPGPTGGQFF	TGTGCCAGCAGCCAGAGTCCAGGGCCCACGGGGGGGCAGTTCTTC
NA	TRBV13	NA	TRBJ1-1	CASSLIGRAAAFF	TGTGCCAGCAGCTTAATCGGCAGGGCGGCGGCTTTCTTT
NA	TRBV7-9	NA	TRBJ1-4	CASSLGGEKLFF	TGTGCCAGCAGCCTGGGAGGGGAAAAACTGTTTTTT
NA	TRBV7-8	NA	TRBJ2-5	CASFFLEETQYF	TGTGCCAGCTTTTTTCTCGAAGAGACCCAGTACTTC
NA	TRBV7-2	TRBD2	TRBJ2-5	CASSQTLAGGLETQYF	TGTGCCAGCAGCCAGACGCTAGCGGGGGGGCTAGAGACCCAGTACTTC
NA	TRBV7-2	TRBD2	TRBJ2-5	CASSLLAGVGETQYF	TGTGCCAGCAGCTTACTTGCGGGGGTGGGTGAGACCCAGTACTTC
NA	TRBV5-1	NA	TRBJ2-1	CASSRQNNEQFF	TGCGCCAGCAGCCGACAGAACAATGAGCAGTTCTTC
few	TRBV25-1	NA	TRBJ1-1	CASSEWGGGTEAFF	TGTGCCAGCAGTGAATGGGGAGGAGGGACTGAAGCTTTCTTT
NA	TRBV28	TRBD1	TRBJ2-7	CASSWGQGTHEQYF	TGTGCCAGCAGTTGGGGACAGGGGACCCACGAGCAGTACTTC
few	TRBV19	NA	TRBJ2-7	CASSIGTESYEQYF	TGTGCCAGTAGTATTGGGACTGAATCTTACGAGCAGTACTTC
NA	TRBV5-8	TRBD1	TRBJ2-3	CASSLNRASDRGYTQYF	TGTGCCAGCAGCTTGAATCGGGCCAGCGACAGGGGGTATACGCAGTATTTT
NA	TRBV5-6	TRBD1	TRBJ2-1	CASSLGTGAVYNEQFF	TGTGCCAGCAGCTTGGGGACAGGGGCGGTTTACAATGAGCAGTTCTTC
NA	TRBV7-2	NA	TRBJ1-4	CASSLDWTATNEKLFF	TGTGCCAGCAGCTTAGACTGGACAGCAACTAATGAAAAACTGTTTTTT
NA	TRBV15	TRBD2	TRBJ2-5	CATSGERLAGEETQYF	TGTGCCACCAGCGGAGAAAGACTAGCGGGGGAAGAGACCCAGTACTTC
NA	TRBV5-8	NA	TRBJ1-2	CASRDRGKYGYTF	TGTGCCAGCAGGGATAGGGGTAAATATGGCTACACCTTC
once	TRBV11-2	TRBD2	TRBJ2-7	CASSYIPGGELAYEQYF	TGTGCCAGCAGCTACATCCCGGGAGGGGAATTAGCCTACGAGCAGTACTTC
NA	TRBV11-1	TRBD1	TRBJ2-7	CASSSRTGPYEQYF	TGTGCCAGCAGCTCCAGGACAGGACCCTACGAGCAGTACTTC
NA	TRBV27	NA	TRBJ1-2	CATIDGYPNYGYTF	TGTGCCACCATAGACGGGTACCCCAACTATGGCTACACCTTC
NA	TRBV5-1	NA	TRBJ1-3	CASRQGTGNTIYF	TGCGCCAGCAGACAGGGTACAGGAAACACCATATATTTT
NA	TRBV6-1	TRBD2	TRBJ2-7	CASTRGGQGLYEQYF	TGTGCCAGCACCCGGGGGGGGCAGGGACTCTACGAGCAGTACTTC
NA	TRBV18	TRBD1	TRBJ1-3	CASSFTGERFGTIYF	TGTGCCAGCTCATTCACAGGGGAAAGATTCGGCACCATATATTTT